The clone carrying this TCR beta chain was observed a handful of times. The antigen is undetermined. The data belong to a study of T-cell memory formation after mild COVID-19. Overall study context: The TCR clusters were mostly specific to one donor.

Overall study findings and caveats: Mainly in CM and EM were contracting CD4+ clones; CD8+ were in EMRA.

TCRdb analysed the 5' RACE reads with MiXCR anew, one entry per CDR3 protein. The sample has hundreds of thousands of distinct CDR3 sequences; more than 15% are singletons. CDR3 length: 14 amino acids. Germline CDR1 and CDR2: SGHRS and YFSETQ. V gave up 5 bases and J gave up 2 bases, with 12 bases separating them. The chain uses TRBV5-1 and TRBJ2-3; D gene unclear. This clonotype was sampled from a young man who had mild COVID-19 (a few samples of this study predate the infection). Cell type and time point are not known. The material sequenced was PBMCs or a T cell subset sorted from them (not recorded which). CDR3 coding DNA: TGCGCCAGCAGAAATTACGGTTCCACAGATACGCAGTATTTT. The encoded protein is CASRNYGSTDTQYF.